This is a list of T cell receptor beta chains from one sample in a study of type 1 and type 2 diabetes patients. MiXCR, run by TCRdb on the multiplex PCR reads, gives a single entry per CDR3 protein. The data hold around 300,000 distinct CDR3 sequences, with roughly 44% observed a single time. The sequenced sample was peripheral blood mononuclear cells (PBMCs). These receptors originate from a man between 18 and 35 years old with type 2 diabetes. Each CDR3 is given with its conserved first and last residue. A D gene is named only where the DNA matches it firmly. Some rows mark clone size as missing; the rest say once, few, many or name a class of expanded clone.

-,TRBJ1-4,TRBV7-6,-,CASSLAGSNEKLFF,TGTGCCAGCAGCTTAGCTGGGAGTAATGAAAAACTGTTTTTT
-,TRBJ1-1,TRBV20-1,-,CSARVTNTGPEAFF,TGCAGTGCTAGAGTAACCAACACGGGCCCTGAAGCTTTCTTT
-,TRBJ2-2,TRBV12-3/TRBV12-4,-,CASSLPGNTGELFF,TGTGCCAGCAGCTTACCAGGGAACACCGGGGAGCTGTTTTTT
-,TRBJ2-5,TRBV4-1,-,CASSQQRSETQYF,TGCGCCAGCAGCCAACAAAGGTCGGAGACCCAGTACTTC
few,TRBJ1-1,TRBV7-2,TRBD1,CASSLVGTGLAFF,TGTGCCAGCAGCTTAGTTGGGACAGGGCTCGCTTTCTTT
-,TRBJ1-6,TRBV19,TRBD1,CASSIATGAASPLHF,TGTGCCAGTAGTATAGCAACAGGGGCAGCTTCACCCCTCCACTTT
-,TRBJ2-1,TRBV27,-,CASSFSFSYNEQFF,TGTGCCAGCAGTTTTTCGTTTTCCTACAATGAGCAGTTCTTC
-,TRBJ2-7,TRBV19,-,CASSILGGSEQYF,TGTGCCAGTAGTATCCTAGGGGGTTCCGAGCAGTACTTC
-,TRBJ2-3,TRBV15,-,CATSRVWTGADTQYF,TGTGCCACCAGCAGAGTCTGGACGGGCGCAGATACGCAGTATTTT
few,TRBJ1-2,TRBV30,-,CAWSVQGKGYTF,TGTGCCTGGAGTGTACAGGGCAAGGGCTACACCTTC
-,TRBJ1-1,TRBV2,TRBD1,CATQGGLNTEAFF,TGTGCCACCCAGGGGGGCTTGAACACTGAAGCTTTCTTT
-,TRBJ2-2,TRBV2,-,CASRILAGELFF,TGTGCCAGCAGGATCTTAGCCGGGGAGCTGTTTTTT
many,TRBJ2-6,TRBV28,-,CASSLSRGRGSGANVLTF,TGTGCCAGCAGTTTATCAAGGGGGAGGGGGTCTGGGGCCAACGTCCTGACTTTC
-,TRBJ2-7,TRBV5-1,-,CASSLVSGPQEYF,TGCGCCAGCAGCTTGGTCAGCGGGCCCCAGGAGTACTTC
many,TRBJ1-5,TRBV15,TRBD1,CATSDRVGQPQHF,TGTGCCACCAGTGACAGGGTAGGTCAGCCCCAGCATTTT
-,TRBJ2-2,TRBV6-6,-,CASSYTSRGELFF,TGTGCCAGCAGTTACACGTCACGCGGGGAGCTGTTTTTT
few,TRBJ1-1,TRBV7-2,-,CASSLRGANMNTEAFF,TGTGCCAGCAGCTTAAGGGGGGCGAACATGAACACTGAAGCTTTCTTT
-,TRBJ2-7,TRBV30,-,CAWSPGSHEQYF,TGTGCCTGGAGTCCCGGCTCCCACGAGCAGTACTTC
-,TRBJ1-2,TRBV18,-,CASSPRRASNYGYTF,TGTGCCAGCTCACCACGCAGGGCCTCTAACTATGGCTACACCTTC
-,TRBJ2-2,TRBV24-1,TRBD1,CATQGGNSGELFF,TGTGCCACACAGGGGGGAAACAGCGGGGAGCTGTTTTTT
many,TRBJ2-6,TRBV7-2,-,CASSPDGHPTNVLTF,TGTGCCAGCAGCCCGGATGGGCATCCTACCAACGTCCTGACTTTC
-,TRBJ2-2,TRBV19,-,CASRGLSTGELFF,TGTGCCAGTAGGGGACTGTCGACCGGGGAGCTGTTTTTT
-,TRBJ2-7,TRBV10-2,-,CASRLQGSYEQYF,TGCGCCAGCAGACTGCAGGGCTCCTACGAGCAGTACTTC
-,TRBJ1-2,TRBV20-1,-,CSARDWQGRNGYTF,TGCAGTGCTAGAGATTGGCAGGGAAGGAATGGCTACACCTTC
-,TRBJ1-2,TRBV6-5,-,CASSWAGAAHYGYTF,TGTGCCAGCAGTTGGGCCGGGGCAGCGCACTATGGCTACACCTTC
-,TRBJ1-5,TRBV2,-,CASRATVSNQPQHF,TGTGCCAGCAGGGCGACAGTTAGCAATCAGCCCCAGCATTTT
-,TRBJ1-5,TRBV7-2,-,CASSLARTGNQPQHF,TGTGCCAGCAGCTTAGCGCGGACGGGGAATCAGCCCCAGCATTTT
few,TRBJ2-1,TRBV24-1,TRBD2,CATSDPLSGRGYNEQFF,TGTGCCACCAGTGATCCACTGAGCGGGAGAGGCTACAATGAGCAGTTCTTC
-,TRBJ2-7,TRBV19,TRBD1,CASSMHRDRGGYEQYF,TGTGCCAGTAGTATGCATCGGGACAGGGGAGGGTACGAGCAGTACTTC
many,TRBJ1-1,TRBV19,-,CASSIPSYTEAFF,TGTGCCAGTAGTATCCCCTCCTACACTGAAGCTTTCTTT
-,TRBJ2-5,TRBV27,-,CASSRDPQVEQYF,TGTGCCAGCAGTCGGGACCCTCAAGTGGAGCAGTACTTC
-,TRBJ2-7,TRBV27,TRBD1,CASSYRGSRNEQYF,TGTGCCAGCTCCTACAGGGGGAGTCGGAACGAGCAGTACTTC
-,TRBJ1-4,TRBV12-3/TRBV12-4,-,CASSFATGREKLFF,TGTGCCAGCAGTTTCGCGACAGGAAGGGAAAAACTGTTTTTT
many,TRBJ2-6,TRBV7-2,-,CASSYSNSGANVLTF,TGTGCCAGCAGCTACAGTAACTCTGGGGCCAACGTCCTGACTTTC
-,TRBJ1-5,TRBV12-3/TRBV12-4,-,CASRPTDLSNQPQHF,TGTGCCAGCAGACCGACGGACCTTAGCAATCAGCCCCAGCATTTT
-,TRBJ2-2,TRBV7-6,-,CASSLVAVSTGELFF,TGTGCCAGCAGCTTAGTTGCCGTTAGCACCGGGGAGCTGTTTTTT
-,TRBJ2-7,TRBV5-1,-,CASSLAPGNEQYF,TGCGCCAGCAGCTTGGCCCCGGGGAACGAGCAGTACTTC
many,TRBJ1-4,TRBV19,-,CASSLKTPTNEKLFF,TGTGCCAGTAGTCTGAAGACACCAACTAATGAAAAACTGTTTTTT
-,TRBJ2-1,TRBV9,-,CASNRRGSNEQFF,TGTGCCAGCAACAGACGGGGGAGCAATGAGCAGTTCTTC
few,TRBJ2-7,TRBV7-2,TRBD1,CASSSRQGVNYEQYF,TGTGCCAGCAGCTCCCGACAGGGGGTGAACTACGAGCAGTACTTC
-,TRBJ1-5,TRBV29-1,TRBD1,CSVSTGGSNQPQHF,TGCAGCGTTTCCACAGGGGGAAGCAATCAGCCCCAGCATTTT